Below are 5 T cell receptor beta chains sequenced from a single sample in a study of OX40 agonist ivuxolimab in advanced cancers. Sequencing was performed with immunoSEQ multiplex PCR; in TCRdb, only in-frame clones are kept and a portion is missing. The sample consists of fewer than 70,000 clones, approximately 90% of them appearing once. Sequenced material: CD4+ or CD8+ T cells sorted from blood, taken in a trial of the OX40 agonist ivuxolimab. These receptors came from an adult with an advanced solid tumor such as melanoma, head and neck, liver or kidney cancer.

The chain has TRBV5-1 and TRBJ1-1; D gene unclear. V was shortened by 4 bases and J by 1 base, with 11 bases between the two germline ends. Looked up from germline, CDR1 is SGHRS and CDR2 is YFSETQ. CDR3 length: 14 residues. The CDR3 sequence: CASSNTEGNTEAFF. CDR3 bases: TGCGCCAGCAGCAATACGGAGGGGAACACTGAAGCTTTCTTT.

The genes are TRBV5-6 and TRBJ2-3; 7 positions match TRBD1. CDR1 is SGHDT, CDR2 YYEEEE, per germline. The junction had 7 bases not matched to a gene; V was cut back by 4 bases and J by 2 bases. This CDR3 has 15 amino acids. CDR3 sequence: CASSKTGQNTDTQYF. The DNA of the CDR3 is TGTGCCAGCAGCAAGACGGGACAGAACACAGATACGCAGTATTTT.

The chain uses TRBV29-1 and TRBJ1-3, with no clear D. Germline V gene sequence: CDR1 SQVTM, CDR2 ANQGSEA. Trimming removed 7 bases at V and 0 bases at J, with 4 bases between. The CDR3 runs 11 residues. CDR3 in amino acids: CSGGSGNTIYF. In DNA form, the CDR3 reads TGCAGCGGTGGCTCTGGAAACACCATATATTTT. Filled out from reference TRBV29-1 and TRBJ1-3, the complete variable domain reads SAVISQKPSRDICQRGTSLTIQCQVDSQVTMMFWYRQQPGQSLTLIATANQGSEATYESGFVIDKFPISRPNLTFSTLTVSNMSPEDSSIYLCSGGSGNTIYFGEGSWLTVV.

Comment on this clone: The junction departs from the called germline gene at one end, perhaps through a read error. Other DNA sequences in the same sample also yield this CDR3. The rearrangement joins TRBV27 to TRBJ1-3; no firm D call. The CDR3 runs 14 residues. CDR1 MNHEY and CDR2 SMNVEV come from the germline V gene (reference sequence). Written as DNA, the CDR3 is TGTGCCAGCAGTTTATCCCCACAAGGAAATACCATATATTTT. Encoded protein: CASSLSPQGNTIYF.

The rearrangement uses TRBV7-9 and TRBJ1-3; TRBD1 matches at 9 bases. Trimming cost V 6 bases and J 2 bases; bases outside gene matches: 11. The CDR3 runs to 17 residues. The V gene's germline CDR1 is SEHNR and CDR2 FQNEAQ (reference sequence). CDR3 sequence (DNA): TGTGCCAGCAGGTCCGGGACAGGGTTATCGGCTGGAAACACCATATATTTT. Translation: CASRSGTGLSAGNTIYF.